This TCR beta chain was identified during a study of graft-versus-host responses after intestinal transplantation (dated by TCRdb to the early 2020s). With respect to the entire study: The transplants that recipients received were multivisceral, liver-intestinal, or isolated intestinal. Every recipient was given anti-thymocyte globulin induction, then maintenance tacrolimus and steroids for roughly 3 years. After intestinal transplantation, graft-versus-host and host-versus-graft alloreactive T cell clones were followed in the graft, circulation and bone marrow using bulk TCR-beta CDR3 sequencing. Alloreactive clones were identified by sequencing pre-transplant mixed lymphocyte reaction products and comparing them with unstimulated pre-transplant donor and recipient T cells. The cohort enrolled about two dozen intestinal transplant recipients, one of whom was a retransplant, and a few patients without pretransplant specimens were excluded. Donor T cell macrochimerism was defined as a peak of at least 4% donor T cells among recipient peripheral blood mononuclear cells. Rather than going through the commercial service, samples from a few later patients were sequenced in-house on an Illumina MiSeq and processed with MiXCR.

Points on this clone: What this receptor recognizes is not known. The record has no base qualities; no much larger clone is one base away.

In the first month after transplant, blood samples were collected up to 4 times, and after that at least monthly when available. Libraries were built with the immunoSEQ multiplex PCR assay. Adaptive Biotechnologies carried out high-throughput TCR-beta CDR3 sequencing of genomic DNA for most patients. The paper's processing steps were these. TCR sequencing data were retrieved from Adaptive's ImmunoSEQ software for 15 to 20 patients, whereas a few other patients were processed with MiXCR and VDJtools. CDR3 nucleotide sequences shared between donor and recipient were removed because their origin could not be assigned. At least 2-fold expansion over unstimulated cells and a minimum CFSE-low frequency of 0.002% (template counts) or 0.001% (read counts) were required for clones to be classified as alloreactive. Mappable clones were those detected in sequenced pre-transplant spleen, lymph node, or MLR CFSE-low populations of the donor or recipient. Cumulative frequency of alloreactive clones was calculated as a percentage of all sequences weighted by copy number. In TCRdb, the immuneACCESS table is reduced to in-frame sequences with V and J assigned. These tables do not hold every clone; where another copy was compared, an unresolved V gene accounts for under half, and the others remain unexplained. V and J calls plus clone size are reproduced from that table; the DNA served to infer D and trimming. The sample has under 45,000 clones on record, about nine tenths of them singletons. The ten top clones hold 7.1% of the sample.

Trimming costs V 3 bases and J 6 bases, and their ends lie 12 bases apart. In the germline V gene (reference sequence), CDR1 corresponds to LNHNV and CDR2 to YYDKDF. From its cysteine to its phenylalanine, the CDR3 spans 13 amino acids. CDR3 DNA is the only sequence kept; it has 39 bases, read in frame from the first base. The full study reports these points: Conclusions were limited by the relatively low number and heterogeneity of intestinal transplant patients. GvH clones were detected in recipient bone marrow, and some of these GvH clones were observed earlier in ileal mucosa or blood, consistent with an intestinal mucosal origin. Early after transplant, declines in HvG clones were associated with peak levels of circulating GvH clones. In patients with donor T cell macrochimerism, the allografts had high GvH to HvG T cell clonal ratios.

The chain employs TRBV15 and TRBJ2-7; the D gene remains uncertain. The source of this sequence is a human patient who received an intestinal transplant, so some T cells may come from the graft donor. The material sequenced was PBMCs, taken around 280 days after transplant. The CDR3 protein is CATSRNPLGEQYF. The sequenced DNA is TGTGCCACCAGCAGGAACCCACTTGGCGAGCAGTACTTC.